These T cell receptor beta chains were read from a single sample in a study of cytomegalovirus exposure and HLA in healthy donors. The assay was immunoSEQ multiplex PCR, and TCRdb's table has in-frame clones only and misses some. The sample's table shows about 110,000 clones. The sample consisted of PBMCs. These receptors came from a man between 45 and 60 years old in good health and CMV-seronegative. Each CDR3 is given with its conserved first and last residue.

TRBV9	TRBJ1-2	CASSVVPEPNYGYTF
TRBV5-4	TRBJ2-7	CASSIRDRAYEQYF
TRBV11-3	TRBJ2-1	CASSPLGTSSYNEQFF
TRBV5-4	TRBJ1-1	CASSFGTGENTEAFF
TRBV11-2	TRBJ2-2	CASSFSGRPNTGELFF
TRBV6-5	TRBJ2-5	CASSYGQKETQYF
TRBV2	TRBJ1-1	CASTWTVGTEAFF
TRBV7-8	TRBJ2-5	CASNGERVHQETQYF
TRBV10-3	TRBJ1-5	CAISESSGQKQPQHF
TRBV4-1	TRBJ1-2	CASSRQVLTYGYTF
TRBV6-1	TRBJ1-2	CASSDASGGYTF
TRBV30	TRBJ2-3	CAWSASGRGVGTDTQYF
TRBV27	TRBJ1-1	CASSQQGNTEAFF
TRBV10-3	TRBJ2-3	CAISASPLDSDTQYF
TRBV25-1	TRBJ2-3	CASSADRDSTDTQYF